This T cell receptor (beta chain) is drawn from a study of T cell responses to AZD1222 COVID-19 vaccine. The repertoire was sequenced with immunoSEQ multiplex PCR; TCRdb's copy has only in-frame clones and lacks some. This sample has tens of thousands of clones, with 80% found just once. Sequencing was performed on peripheral blood, taken 28 days after the second AZD1222 dose. The source is an adult who received the AZD1222 COVID-19 vaccine.

The chain's CDR3 is CASRGLAEGYEQFF. Here the CDR3 DNA reads TGTGCCAGCCGAGGACTAGCGGAAGGGTACGAGCAGTTCTTC. V gene TRBV11-2 combines with J gene TRBJ2-1, with 10 nucleotides matching TRBD2. Looked up from germline, CDR1 is SGHAT and CDR2 is FQNNGV. V shed 8 bases and J 10 bases; nucleotides not matched to a gene: 11. The CDR3 sequence is 14 residues long.